Listed below are T cell receptor beta chains from one sample, sequenced in a study of blood T cells in healthy people across ages. TCRdb re-called the 5' RACE reads with MiXCR, one entry per CDR3 protein. The table has some 1,500,000 distinct CDR3 sequences, less than 45% seen once; the top ten hold about 4.1%. What was sequenced was blood. The source is a woman younger than 35 in good health. Each CDR3 is given with its conserved first and last residue. The order of the fields is V gene, J gene, clone size, D gene, CDR3 protein, CDR3 DNA. The D gene is left open where the match is weak. Clone size appears in some rows only: once, few, many, or a class for an expanded clone.

TRBV27,TRBJ1-2,NA,NA,CASSLLPGGANGYTF,TGTGCCAGCAGTTTACTTCCGGGGGGCGCAAATGGCTACACCTTC
TRBV2,TRBJ2-7,many,TRBD1,CASSEFRDRFTTYEQYF,TGTGCCAGCAGTGAATTTCGGGACAGATTCACGACCTACGAGCAGTACTTC
TRBV20-1,TRBJ2-7,NA,NA,CSARDHRRGTYEQYF,TGCAGTGCTAGAGACCATCGGAGGGGTACCTACGAGCAGTACTTC
TRBV6-2/TRBV6-3,TRBJ1-2,many,NA,CASTPGPYGYTF,TGTGCCAGCACTCCCGGCCCCTATGGCTACACCTTC
TRBV4-2,TRBJ2-1,NA,NA,CASSQAPGSNGDEQFF,TGTGCCAGCAGCCAAGCCCCCGGGTCAAATGGCGATGAGCAGTTCTTC
TRBV7-9,TRBJ2-5,once,NA,CASSLEAWGFETQYF,TGTGCCAGCAGCTTAGAAGCTTGGGGTTTTGAGACCCAGTACTTC
TRBV7-3,TRBJ2-7,once,TRBD2,CASSPGLVSYNEQYF,TGTGCCAGCAGCCCTGGACTAGTGAGTTACAATGAGCAGTACTTC
TRBV20-1,TRBJ2-1,once,NA,CSARDRDRSAYNEQFF,TGCAGTGCTAGAGATCGAGACAGGTCGGCCTACAATGAGCAGTTCTTC
TRBV7-2,TRBJ2-7,NA,TRBD1,CASSFPDRGGYEQYF,TGTGCCAGCAGCTTCCCTGACAGGGGAGGATACGAGCAGTACTTC
TRBV6-5,TRBJ2-7,NA,TRBD2,CASTTSPASGTYEQYF,TGTGCCAGCACCACTTCACCGGCTAGCGGGACTTACGAGCAGTACTTC
TRBV29-1,TRBJ1-2,NA,NA,CSVYGHINYGYTF,TGCAGCGTTTATGGGCACATTAACTATGGCTACACCTTC
TRBV11-2,TRBJ2-7,NA,NA,CASSPLNGPYEQYF,TGTGCCAGCAGCCCCCTGAACGGTCCCTACGAGCAGTACTTC
TRBV5-1,TRBJ1-1,NA,NA,CASSFSDREAFF,TGCGCCAGCAGCTTCTCGGACAGAGAAGCTTTCTTT
TRBV12-3/TRBV12-4,TRBJ2-1,many,TRBD1,CASTPDRGIYNEQFF,TGTGCCAGCACTCCGGACAGGGGGATATACAATGAGCAGTTCTTC
TRBV7-9,TRBJ1-1,NA,TRBD1,CASSADRGKKTEAFF,TGTGCCAGCAGCGCGGACAGGGGGAAAAAAACTGAAGCTTTCTTT
TRBV27,TRBJ2-7,NA,TRBD1,CASRRSTGSYEQYF,TGTGCCAGCAGAAGATCGACAGGGTCCTACGAGCAGTACTTC
TRBV4-3,TRBJ1-5,NA,NA,CASSQDAAGSNQPQHF,TGCGCCAGCAGCCAAGATGCGGCAGGGAGCAATCAGCCCCAGCATTTT
TRBV27,TRBJ1-1,NA,TRBD1,CASSLIQGADEAFF,TGTGCCAGCAGTTTGATCCAGGGGGCGGATGAAGCTTTCTTT
TRBV4-1,TRBJ1-5,NA,NA,CASSQVFGAEGPQHF,TGCGCCAGCAGCCAAGTATTCGGGGCGGAGGGGCCCCAGCATTTT
TRBV13,TRBJ2-3,NA,TRBD2,CASSLVKTSGGTDTQYF,TGTGCCAGCAGCTTAGTAAAAACTAGCGGGGGCACAGATACGCAGTATTTT
TRBV7-2,TRBJ2-3,NA,NA,CASSSVSTDTQYF,TGCGCCAGCAGCTCAGTTAGCACAGATACGCAGTATTTT
TRBV5-5,TRBJ2-1,few,NA,CASNPSGGNYNEQFF,TGTGCCAGCAACCCGTCCGGGGGAAATTACAATGAGCAGTTCTTC
TRBV14,TRBJ2-7,NA,NA,CASSPHTYEQYF,TGTGCCAGCAGTCCCCATACCTACGAGCAGTACTTC
TRBV6-6,TRBJ2-1,NA,NA,CASSYSQGAFEQFF,TGTGCCAGCAGTTACTCCCAGGGAGCATTCGAGCAGTTCTTC
TRBV7-8,TRBJ2-1,few,TRBD2,CASRLAGNNYNEQFF,TGTGCCAGCAGACTAGCGGGGAATAATTACAATGAGCAGTTCTTC
TRBV27,TRBJ2-7,NA,NA,CASSSSIATYEQYF,TGTGCCAGCAGTTCCTCAATTGCTACCTACGAGCAGTACTTC
TRBV28,TRBJ2-1,many,NA,CAITKPGEWNEQFF,TGTGCCATCACGAAACCAGGGGAGTGGAATGAGCAGTTCTTC
TRBV4-1,TRBJ2-7,NA,NA,CASSQGGTKTYEQYF,TGCGCCAGCAGCCAAGGCGGGACAAAAACCTACGAGCAGTACTTC
TRBV6-1,TRBJ2-7,NA,NA,CASSEGTSPEQYF,TGTGCCAGCAGTGAAGGGACCTCCCCCGAGCAGTACTTC
TRBV4-1,TRBJ1-5,NA,NA,CASSLAGVKQPQHF,TGCGCCAGCAGCCTGGCGGGGGTGAAACAGCCCCAGCATTTT
TRBV7-2,TRBJ2-3,few,NA,CASSRIGTETTDTQYF,TGTGCCAGCAGCCGTATCGGAACCGAAACAACAGATACGCAGTATTTT
TRBV6-2/TRBV6-3,TRBJ1-1,NA,NA,CASSIRVGQNTEAFF,TGTGCCAGCAGTATCCGTGTAGGGCAGAACACTGAAGCTTTCTTT
TRBV30,TRBJ1-2,NA,NA,CAWRPLDNYGYTF,TGTGCCTGGAGGCCTCTTGACAACTATGGCTACACCTTC
TRBV4-3,TRBJ2-1,once,TRBD1,CASSQDLWTGVHNEQFF,TGCGCCAGCAGCCAAGATTTGTGGACAGGGGTCCACAATGAGCAGTTCTTC
TRBV12-3/TRBV12-4,TRBJ2-1,NA,NA,CAVSDSAVNEQFF,TGTGCCGTATCGGACAGCGCTGTCAATGAGCAGTTCTTC
TRBV27,TRBJ1-2,NA,TRBD1,CASRGQGAWGGYTF,TGTGCCAGCAGGGGACAGGGGGCTTGGGGTGGCTACACCTTC
TRBV28,TRBJ1-6,many,NA,CASSATGYNSPLHF,TGTGCCAGCAGTGCCACAGGTTACAATTCACCCCTCCACTTT
TRBV6-2/TRBV6-3,TRBJ1-4,NA,NA,CASSQLGRTTNEKLFF,TGTGCCAGCAGTCAACTAGGACGGACCACGAATGAAAAACTGTTTTTT
TRBV2,TRBJ1-2,NA,NA,CASRPWGKGGYTF,TGTGCCAGCAGGCCCTGGGGGAAAGGGGGCTACACCTTC
TRBV20-1,TRBJ2-1,NA,TRBD2,CSARDYPYEQFF,TGCAGTGCCCGGGACTACCCATATGAGCAGTTCTTC
TRBV27,TRBJ2-3,NA,NA,CASSFRRGQKDTQYF,TGTGCCAGCAGTTTTAGGAGGGGGCAAAAAGATACGCAGTATTTT
TRBV18,TRBJ2-7,NA,NA,CASSLIGSYEQYF,TGTGCCAGCTCACTAATCGGCTCCTACGAGCAGTACTTC
TRBV11-2,TRBJ2-5,few,TRBD1,CASSLATGGGETQYF,TGTGCCAGCAGCTTGGCGACAGGGGGGGGAGAGACCCAGTACTTC
TRBV29-1,TRBJ1-4,few,NA,CSVGTVNEKLFF,TGCAGCGTTGGGACAGTTAATGAAAAACTGTTTTTT
TRBV5-1,TRBJ1-1,few,NA,CASSPTWGTEAFF,TGCGCCAGCAGCCCCACTTGGGGGACTGAAGCTTTCTTT
TRBV11-2,TRBJ1-4,NA,NA,CASSPRWTDEKLFF,TGTGCCAGCAGCCCCCGATGGACGGATGAAAAACTGTTTTTT
TRBV7-2,TRBJ2-7,few,TRBD2,CASSRTSGVSYEQYF,TGTGCCAGCTCTAGGACTAGCGGGGTCTCCTACGAGCAGTACTTC
TRBV6-5,TRBJ1-1,once,TRBD1,CASGTGARMNTEAFF,TGTGCCAGCGGGACAGGGGCCCGAATGAACACTGAAGCTTTCTTT
TRBV7-2,TRBJ2-3,NA,NA,CASSLNFGGRGVTDTQYF,TGTGCCAGTAGCTTAAATTTCGGGGGACGAGGGGTGACAGATACGCAGTATTTT
TRBV7-2,TRBJ1-5,few,NA,CASSLTTAGYQPQHF,TGTGCCAGCAGCTTAACGACAGCAGGGTATCAGCCCCAGCATTTT